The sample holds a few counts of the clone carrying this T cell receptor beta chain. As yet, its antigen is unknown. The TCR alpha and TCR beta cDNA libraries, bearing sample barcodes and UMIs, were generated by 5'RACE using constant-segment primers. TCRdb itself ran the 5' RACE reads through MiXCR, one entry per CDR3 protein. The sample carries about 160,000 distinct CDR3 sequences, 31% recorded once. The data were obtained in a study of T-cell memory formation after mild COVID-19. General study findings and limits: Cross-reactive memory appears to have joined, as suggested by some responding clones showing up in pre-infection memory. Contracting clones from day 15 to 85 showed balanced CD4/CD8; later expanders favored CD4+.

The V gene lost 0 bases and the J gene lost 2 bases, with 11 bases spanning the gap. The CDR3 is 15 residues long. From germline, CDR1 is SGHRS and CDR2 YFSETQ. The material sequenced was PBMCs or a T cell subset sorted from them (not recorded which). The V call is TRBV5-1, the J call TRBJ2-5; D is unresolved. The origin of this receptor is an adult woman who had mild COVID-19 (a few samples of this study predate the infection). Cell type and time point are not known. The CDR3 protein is CASSLVTASQETQYF. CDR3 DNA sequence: TGCGCCAGCAGCTTGGTCACCGCTTCACAAGAGACCCAGTACTTC.